This T cell receptor beta chain was obtained from a study of early T cells in non-severe SARS-CoV-2 infection (dated by TCRdb to about 2021). In the study overall: Bulk RNA from unsorted whole blood was used for TCR sequencing, so alpha and beta chains could not be paired. The investigation overall reported the following: VDJdb matching was skewed toward anti-spike CD8 responses and likely underestimated virus-specific expansions by missing private and CD4 specificities.

Here V drops 0 bases and J drops 0 bases, and the junction holds 2 bases not matched to any gene. In the germline V gene, CDR1 corresponds to SQVTM and CDR2 to ANQGSEA. The CDR3 starts with the cysteine, ends with the phenylalanine, and has 15 residues. Of the read, only the CDR3 DNA is kept; its 45 bases are in frame from base 1. Of note for this clonotype: Its antigen is currently not known. It has no much larger one-base neighbor in the sample; base qualities were not kept.

Library construction relied on 5' RACE. Sequencer: NextSeq 500. In the TCR library protocol, unique molecular identifiers were attached to individual cDNA molecules to correct for PCR bias and sequencing error. Both TCR alpha and beta chains were sequenced, and tight co-correlation was observed between alpha and beta sequence abundances in each sample. Concerning the study's data processing: V gene, J gene and CDR3 annotation of TCR sequences was performed with Decombinator V4. TCRs were defined as expanded if a significant change between any two time points was detected under a Poisson model with p below 0.0001. TCR abundances were normalised to the total number of TCRs sequenced per sample and were expressed as counts per million. TRAV1-2 paired with TRAJ12, TRAJ20 or TRAJ33 defined MAIT TCRs, while TRAV10 paired with TRAJ18 defined iNKT TCRs. VDJdb, accessed 1 November 2021, was searched for CMV, EBV and SARS-CoV-2 annotated TCRs, with TCRs annotated for multiple antigens excluded. TCRdb reprocessing: public reads trimmed at Q25 with fastp, clones called with MiXCR, in-frame beta chains kept. Entries are consolidated by CDR3 protein sequence, retaining the most common genes and DNA. The V and J calls shown here were made by TCRdb, not taken from the authors' results. The sample table contains more than 80,000 distinct CDR3 sequences; only one count was recorded for around an eighth of them. The ten largest clones capture 6.5% to 9% of the sample.

Set within a cohort of healthcare workers in London, UK, this nested case-control study involved weekly PCR testing of nasopharyngeal swabs along with blood sampling. Healthcare workers were enrolled in the week of the UK lockdown, from 23 to 31 March 2020, and were followed every week for up to roughly 16 weeks. The material sequenced was whole blood. This TCR was sampled from an adult who was a healthcare worker with PCR-confirmed SARS-CoV-2 infection or an uninfected control (not recorded which). The rearranged segments are TRBV29-1 and TRBJ1-2; the junction holds 9 bases that match TRBD1. The CDR3 region has the sequence CSVEDGQGTNYGYTF. The DNA is TGCAGCGTTGAAGATGGACAGGGGACTAACTATGGCTACACCTTC. This CDR3, with the reference TRBV29-1 and TRBJ1-2 proteins standing in past its ends, gives the full variable domain SAVISQKPSRDICQRGTSLTIQCQVDSQVTMMFWYRQQPGQSLTLIATANQGSEATYESGFVIDKFPISRPNLTFSTLTVSNMSPEDSSIYLCSVEDGQGTNYGYTFGSGTRLTVV.